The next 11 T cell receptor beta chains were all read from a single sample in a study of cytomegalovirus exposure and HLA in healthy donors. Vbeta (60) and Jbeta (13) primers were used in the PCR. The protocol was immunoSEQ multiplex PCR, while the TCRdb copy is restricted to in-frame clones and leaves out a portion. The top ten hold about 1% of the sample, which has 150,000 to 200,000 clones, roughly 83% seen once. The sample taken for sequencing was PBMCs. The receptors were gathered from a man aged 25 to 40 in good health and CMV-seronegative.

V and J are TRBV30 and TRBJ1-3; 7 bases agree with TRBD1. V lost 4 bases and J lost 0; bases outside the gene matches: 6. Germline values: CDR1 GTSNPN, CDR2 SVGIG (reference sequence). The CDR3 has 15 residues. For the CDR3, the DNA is TGTGCCTGGATCTACAGGGGCCCCTCTGGAAACACCATATATTTT. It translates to CAWIYRGPSGNTIYF. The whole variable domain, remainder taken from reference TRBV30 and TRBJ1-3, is SQTIHQWPATLVQPVGSPLSLECTVEGTSNPNLYWYRQAAGRGLQLLFYSVGIGQISSEVPQNLSASRPQDRQFILSSKKLLLSDSGFYLCAWIYRGPSGNTIYFGEGSWLTVV.

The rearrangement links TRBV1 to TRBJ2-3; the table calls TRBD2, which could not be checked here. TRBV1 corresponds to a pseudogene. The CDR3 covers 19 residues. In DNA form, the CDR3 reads TGCACCAGCAGCCCATTGGCTAGCGAGCCACCCAGGGTCACAGATACGCAGTATTTT. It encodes CTSSPLASEPPRVTDTQYF.

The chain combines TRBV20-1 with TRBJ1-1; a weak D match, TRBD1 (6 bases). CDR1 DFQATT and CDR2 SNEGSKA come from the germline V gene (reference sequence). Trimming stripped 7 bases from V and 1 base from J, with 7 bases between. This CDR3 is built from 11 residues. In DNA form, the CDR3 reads TGCAGTGGACAGGAGAACACTGAAGCTTTCTTT. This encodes CSGQENTEAFF.

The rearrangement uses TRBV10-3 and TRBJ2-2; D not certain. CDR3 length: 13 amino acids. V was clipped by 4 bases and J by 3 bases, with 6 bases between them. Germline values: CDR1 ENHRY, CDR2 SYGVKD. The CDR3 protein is CAISAIDTGELFF. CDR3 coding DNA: TGTGCCATCAGTGCTATTGACACCGGGGAGCTGTTTTTT.

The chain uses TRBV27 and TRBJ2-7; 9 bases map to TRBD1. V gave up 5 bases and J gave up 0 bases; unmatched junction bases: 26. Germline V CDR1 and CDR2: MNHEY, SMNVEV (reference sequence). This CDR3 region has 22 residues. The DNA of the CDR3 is TGTGCCAGCAGTCCCCCCCGGGACAGGGAGTATTTCGGCGATTGGAGCTCCTACGAGCAGTACTTC. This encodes CASSPPRDREYFGDWSSYEQYF.

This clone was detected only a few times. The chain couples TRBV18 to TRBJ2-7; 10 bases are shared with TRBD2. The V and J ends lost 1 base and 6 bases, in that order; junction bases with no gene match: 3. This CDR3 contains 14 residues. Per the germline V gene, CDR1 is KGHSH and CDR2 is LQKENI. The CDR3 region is CASSPRSSGGEQYF. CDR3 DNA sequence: TGTGCCAGCTCACCACGATCTAGCGGGGGCGAGCAGTACTTC.

CDR3 sequence: CASSQAANYGYTF. CDR3 bases: TGCGCCAGCAGCCAAGCAGCGAATTATGGCTACACCTTC. The rearrangement joins TRBV4-3 to TRBJ1-2; unclear D gene. Looked up from germline, CDR1 is LGHNA and CDR2 is YSLEER. V was cut by 1 base and J by 5 bases, with 8 bases left in between. The CDR3 extends over 13 amino acids.

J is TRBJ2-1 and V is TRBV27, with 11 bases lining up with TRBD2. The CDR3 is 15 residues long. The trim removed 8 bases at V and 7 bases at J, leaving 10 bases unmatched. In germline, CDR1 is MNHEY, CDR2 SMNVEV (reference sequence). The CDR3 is CASARASGGLNEQFF. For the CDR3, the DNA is TGTGCCAGCGCGCGAGCTAGCGGGGGGTTGAATGAGCAGTTCTTC.

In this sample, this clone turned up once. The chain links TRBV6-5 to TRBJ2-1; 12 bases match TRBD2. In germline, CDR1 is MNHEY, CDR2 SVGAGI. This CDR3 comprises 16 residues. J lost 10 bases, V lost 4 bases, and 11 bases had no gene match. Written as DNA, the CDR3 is TGTGCCAGCAGTTTGAGAAGACTAGCGGGAGACAGGGAGCAGTTCTTC. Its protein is CASSLRRLAGDREQFF.

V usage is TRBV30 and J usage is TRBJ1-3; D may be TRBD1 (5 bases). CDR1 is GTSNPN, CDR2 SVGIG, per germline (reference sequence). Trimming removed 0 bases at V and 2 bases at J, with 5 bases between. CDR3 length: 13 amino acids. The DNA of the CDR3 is TGTGCCTGGAGTGTGACAGCTGGAAACACCATATATTTT. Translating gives CAWSVTAGNTIYF.

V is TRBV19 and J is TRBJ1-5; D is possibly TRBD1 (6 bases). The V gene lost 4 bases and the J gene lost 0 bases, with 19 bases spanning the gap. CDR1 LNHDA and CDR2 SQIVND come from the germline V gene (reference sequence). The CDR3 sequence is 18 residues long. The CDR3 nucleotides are TGTGCCAGTAGTAACAGGGACGACCTAGCCTATAGCAATCAGCCCCAGCATTTT. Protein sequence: CASSNRDDLAYSNQPQHF.